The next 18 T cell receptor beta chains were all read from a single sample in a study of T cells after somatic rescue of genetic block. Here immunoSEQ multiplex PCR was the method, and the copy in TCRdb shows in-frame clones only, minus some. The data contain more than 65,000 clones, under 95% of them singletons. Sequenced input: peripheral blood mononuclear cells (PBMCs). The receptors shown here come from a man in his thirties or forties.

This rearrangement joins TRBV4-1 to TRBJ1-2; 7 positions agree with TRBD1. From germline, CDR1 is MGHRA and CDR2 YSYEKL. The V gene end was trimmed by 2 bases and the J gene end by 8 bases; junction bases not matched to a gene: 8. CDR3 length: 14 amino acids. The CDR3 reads CASSQIQGLEGYTF. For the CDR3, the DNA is TGCGCCAGCAGCCAAATACAGGGGTTGGAAGGCTACACCTTC.

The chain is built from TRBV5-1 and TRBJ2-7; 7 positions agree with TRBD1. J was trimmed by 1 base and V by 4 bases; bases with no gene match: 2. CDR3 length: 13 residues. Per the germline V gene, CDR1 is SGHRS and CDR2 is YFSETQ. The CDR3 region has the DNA TGCGCCAGCAGCCCGGGACAGTCCTACGAGCAGTACTTC. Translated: CASSPGQSYEQYF.

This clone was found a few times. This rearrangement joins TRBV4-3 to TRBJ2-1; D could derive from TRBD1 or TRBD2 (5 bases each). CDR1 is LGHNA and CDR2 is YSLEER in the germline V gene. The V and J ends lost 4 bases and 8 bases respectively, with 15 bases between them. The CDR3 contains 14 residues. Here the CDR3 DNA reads TGCGCCAGCAGCCGGGGACCCCCCGGCGATGAGCAGTTCTTC. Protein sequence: CASSRGPPGDEQFF.

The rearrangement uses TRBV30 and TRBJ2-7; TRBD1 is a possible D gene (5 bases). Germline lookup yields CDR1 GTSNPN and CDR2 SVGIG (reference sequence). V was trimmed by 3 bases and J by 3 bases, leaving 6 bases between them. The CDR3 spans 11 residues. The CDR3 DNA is TGTGCCTGGAGCAGGGACTACGAGCAGTACTTC. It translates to CAWSRDYEQYF. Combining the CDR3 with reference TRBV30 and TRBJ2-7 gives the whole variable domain SQTIHQWPATLVQPVGSPLSLECTVEGTSNPNLYWYRQAAGRGLQLLFYSVGIGQISSEVPQNLSASRPQDRQFILSSKKLLLSDSGFYLCAWSRDYEQYFGPGTRLTVT.

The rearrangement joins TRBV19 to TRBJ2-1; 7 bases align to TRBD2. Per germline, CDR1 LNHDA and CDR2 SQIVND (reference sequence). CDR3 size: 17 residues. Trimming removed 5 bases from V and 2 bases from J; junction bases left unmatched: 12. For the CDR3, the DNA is TGTGCCAGTAGTCGAAAAGGACCTAGCGGTACCTACAATGAGCAGTTCTTC. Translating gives CASSRKGPSGTYNEQFF.

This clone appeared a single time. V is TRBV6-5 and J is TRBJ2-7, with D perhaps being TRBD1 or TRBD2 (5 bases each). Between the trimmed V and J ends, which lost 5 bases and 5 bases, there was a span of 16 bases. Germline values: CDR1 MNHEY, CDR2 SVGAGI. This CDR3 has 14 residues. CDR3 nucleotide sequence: TGTGCCAGCAGTATCCGGGACCAGGCCCACGAGCAGTACTTC. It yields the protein CASSIRDQAHEQYF.

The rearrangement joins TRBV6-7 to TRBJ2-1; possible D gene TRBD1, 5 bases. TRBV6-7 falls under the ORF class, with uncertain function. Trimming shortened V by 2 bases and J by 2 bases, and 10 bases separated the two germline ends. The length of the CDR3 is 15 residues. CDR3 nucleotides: TGTGCCAGCAGTTACAGACAGCACACCTACAATGAGCAGTTCTTC. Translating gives CASSYRQHTYNEQFF.

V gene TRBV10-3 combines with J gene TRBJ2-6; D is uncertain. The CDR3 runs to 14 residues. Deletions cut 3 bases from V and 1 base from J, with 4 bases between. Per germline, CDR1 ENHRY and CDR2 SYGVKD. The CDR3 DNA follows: TGTGCCATCAGTGATCTATCTGGGGCCAACGTCCTGACTTTC. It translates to CAISDLSGANVLTF.

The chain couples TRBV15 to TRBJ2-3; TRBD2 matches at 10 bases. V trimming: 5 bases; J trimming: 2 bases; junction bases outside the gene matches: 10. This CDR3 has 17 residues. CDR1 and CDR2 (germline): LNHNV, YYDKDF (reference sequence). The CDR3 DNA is TGTGCCACCAGCGGCGGGGGGCTAGCGGGAGCCACAGATACGCAGTATTTT. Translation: CATSGGGLAGATDTQYF.

The chain's CDR3 is CASSLVGQTYEQYF. For the CDR3, the DNA is TGTGCCAGCAGCTTAGTGGGACAGACCTACGAGCAGTACTTC. The chain couples TRBV7-9 to TRBJ2-7; 7 bases agree with TRBD1. This CDR3 is 14 amino acids long. V was clipped by 1 base and J by 2 bases; unmatched bases: 2. The germline V gene has CDR1 SEHNR and CDR2 FQNEAQ (reference sequence). Drawing the rest from reference TRBV7-9 and TRBJ2-7, the complete variable domain is DTGVSQNPRHKITKRGQNVTFRCDPISEHNRLYWYRQTLGQGPEFLTYFQNEAQLEKSRLLSDRFSAERPKGSFSTLEIQRTEQGDSAMYLCASSLVGQTYEQYFGPGTRLTVT.

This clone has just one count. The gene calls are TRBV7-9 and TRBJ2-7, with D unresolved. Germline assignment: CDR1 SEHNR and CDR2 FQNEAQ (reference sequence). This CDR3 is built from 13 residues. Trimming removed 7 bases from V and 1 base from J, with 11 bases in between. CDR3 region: CASTHTESYEQYF. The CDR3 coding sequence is TGTGCCAGCACGCACACCGAATCCTACGAGCAGTACTTC.

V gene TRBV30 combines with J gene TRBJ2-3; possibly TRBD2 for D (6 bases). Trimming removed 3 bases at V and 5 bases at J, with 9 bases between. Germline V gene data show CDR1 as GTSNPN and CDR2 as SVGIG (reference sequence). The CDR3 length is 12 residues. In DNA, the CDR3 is TGTGCCTGGAGCGCCGGGAGAGATACGCAGTATTTT. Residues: CAWSAGRDTQYF.

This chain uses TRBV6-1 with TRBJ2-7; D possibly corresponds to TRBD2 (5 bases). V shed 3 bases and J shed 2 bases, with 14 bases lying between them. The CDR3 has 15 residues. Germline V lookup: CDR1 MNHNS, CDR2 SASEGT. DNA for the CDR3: TGTGCCAGCAGTGAGTCGGGCGGGCCGCCCTACGAGCAGTACTTC. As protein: CASSESGGPPYEQYF.

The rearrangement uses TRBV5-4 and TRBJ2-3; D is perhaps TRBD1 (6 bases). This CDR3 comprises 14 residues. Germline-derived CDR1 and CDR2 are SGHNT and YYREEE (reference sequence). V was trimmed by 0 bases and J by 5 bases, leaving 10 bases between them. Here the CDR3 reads CASSLEQGIDTQYF. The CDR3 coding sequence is TGTGCCAGCAGCTTGGAGCAGGGGATAGATACGCAGTATTTT.

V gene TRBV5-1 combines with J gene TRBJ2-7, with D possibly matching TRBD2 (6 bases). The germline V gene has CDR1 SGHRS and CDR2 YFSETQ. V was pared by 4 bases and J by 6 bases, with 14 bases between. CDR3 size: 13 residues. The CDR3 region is CASSTPGTPEQYF. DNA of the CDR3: TGCGCCAGCAGCACCCCCGGGACTCCCGAGCAGTACTTC. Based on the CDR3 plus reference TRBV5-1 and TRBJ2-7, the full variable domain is KAGVTQTPRYLIKTRGQQVTLSCSPISGHRSVSWYQQTPGQGLQFLFEYFSETQRNKGNFPGRFSGRQFSNSRSEMNVSTLELGDSALYLCASSTPGTPEQYFGPGTRLTVT.

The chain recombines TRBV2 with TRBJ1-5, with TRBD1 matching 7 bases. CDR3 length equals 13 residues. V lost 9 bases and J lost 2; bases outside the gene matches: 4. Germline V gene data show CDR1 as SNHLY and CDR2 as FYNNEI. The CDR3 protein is CASDRAGNQPQHF. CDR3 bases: TGTGCCAGTGACAGGGCGGGCAATCAGCCCCAGCATTTT.

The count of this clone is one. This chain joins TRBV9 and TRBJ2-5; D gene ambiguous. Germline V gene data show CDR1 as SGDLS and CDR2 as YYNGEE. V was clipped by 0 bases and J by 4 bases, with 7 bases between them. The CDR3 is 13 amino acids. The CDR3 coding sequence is TGTGCCAGCAGCGTAGGCATCGGAGAGACCCAGTACTTC. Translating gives CASSVGIGETQYF.

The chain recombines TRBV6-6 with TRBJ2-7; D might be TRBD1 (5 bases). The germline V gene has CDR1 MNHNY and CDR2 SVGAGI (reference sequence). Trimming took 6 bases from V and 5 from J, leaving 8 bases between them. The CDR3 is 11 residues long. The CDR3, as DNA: TGTGCCAGCAGCAGGGCCCACGAGCAGTACTTC. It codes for CASSRAHEQYF.